This T cell receptor (beta chain) was identified during a study of patients and donors after allogeneic stem cell transplantation. One entry per CDR3 protein results from TCRdb running MiXCR on the RT-PCR reads. The profile shows about 960,000 distinct CDR3 sequences, approximately 18% of them singletons. The CDR3 totals 16 residues. V lost 0 bases and J lost 3; bases outside the gene matches: 3. Per germline, CDR1 SSHAT and CDR2 FNYEAQ (reference sequence). This clonotype occurred many times. Sequenced: blood, either unsorted or a sorted T cell fraction (not recorded which). The sequence was obtained from a human donor who was either an allogeneic HSCT recipient or a stem cell or donor lymphocyte infusion donor (not recorded which). It is not recorded whose cells these are; they may come from a transplant donor. This chain uses TRBV7-7 with TRBJ2-1, with 9 positions matching TRBD1. The CDR3 bases are TGTGCCAGCAGCTTAGCTCCGGGACAGGGCTACAATGAGCAGTTCTTC. Residues: CASSLAPGQGYNEQFF.